The 17 T cell receptor beta chains below all came from one sample that was sequenced in a study of blood T cell repertoires in COVID-19. Assay used: immunoSEQ multiplex PCR; TCRdb lists only in-frame clones, some missing. The data show over 200,000 clones, approximately 91% seen once. Sequenced: PBMCs or T cells enriched from blood (not recorded which). The receptors originated from a human donor in a cohort exposed to, infected with or recovered from COVID-19 (not recorded which). The donor label of this sample is uncertain.

This sequence joins TRBV7-2 and TRBJ1-6, with a weak D call TRBD1 (5 bases). The V and J ends lost 1 base and 10 bases respectively, with 11 bases between them. Germline CDR1 reads SGHTA; CDR2 reads FQGNSA. The CDR3 has 14 residues. CDR3 nucleotides: TGTGCCAGCAGCTTAGGGCAGGGAGGGTCACCCCTCCACTTT. Its protein is CASSLGQGGSPLHF.

The CDR3 loop reads CASSQVSGGNSGANVLTF. CDR3 nucleotides: TGTGCCAGCAGCCAAGTGAGCGGGGGAAACTCTGGGGCCAACGTCCTGACTTTC. The rearrangement joins TRBV4-2 to TRBJ2-6, with 8 bases fitting TRBD2. Germline V lookup: CDR1 LGHNA, CDR2 YNFKEQ. The CDR3 consists of 18 residues. The ends lost 1 base at V and 0 bases at J; junction bases unmatched: 5.

The rearrangement joins TRBV19 to TRBJ1-5; 10 nucleotides agree with TRBD1. The germline gives CDR1 LNHDA, CDR2 SQIVND (reference sequence). Germline trimming cut 6 bases from V and 7 bases from J; bases unmatched to any gene: 6. This CDR3 region has 14 residues. The CDR3 DNA is TGTGCCAGTAGACCCGGGACAGGGGACCAGCCCCAGCATTTT. It yields the protein CASRPGTGDQPQHF.

V gene TRBV19 combines with J gene TRBJ1-2; possibly TRBD1 for D (5 bases). Germline-derived CDR1 and CDR2 are LNHDA and SQIVND (reference sequence). The CDR3 consists of 12 residues. Between the trimmed V and J ends, which lost 7 bases and 7 bases, there was a span of 13 bases. Here the CDR3 reads CASNQGLVGYTF. CDR3 DNA sequence: TGTGCCAGTAATCAGGGTTTGGTTGGCTACACCTTC.

The genes are TRBV7-3 and TRBJ1-1, with TRBD1 identical over 8 bases. Germline V gene sequence: CDR1 SGHTA, CDR2 FQGTGA. The CDR3 runs to 20 residues. J lost 0 bases, V lost 3 bases, and 18 bases had no gene match. CDR3 DNA: TGTGCCAGCAGCTTGCCTTTGGGGGAAATTCAGGGGGCTGTGAACACTGAAGCTTTCTTT. Amino acids: CASSLPLGEIQGAVNTEAFF.

V is TRBV7-9 and J is TRBJ1-6; 7 positions match TRBD1. The CDR3 has 15 amino acids. Looked up from germline, CDR1 is SEHNR and CDR2 is FQNEAQ (reference sequence). The V gene end was trimmed by 4 bases and the J gene end by 6 bases; junction bases not matched to a gene: 6. The CDR3 nucleotides read TGTGCCAGCAGCTCATCAGGGGGGATTAATTCACCCCTCCACTTT. It specifies CASSSSGGINSPLHF.

This clone has just one count. The chain carries TRBV30 and TRBJ2-1, with D tentatively TRBD2 (6 bases). The CDR3 has 15 amino acids. CDR1 is GTSNPN, CDR2 SVGIG, per germline (reference sequence). The germline V and J ends were trimmed by 2 bases and 3 bases, with 14 bases remaining between them. This chain's CDR3 is CAWSTGGTGYNEQFF. As DNA, the CDR3 is TGTGCCTGGAGTACTGGGGGGACGGGCTACAATGAGCAGTTCTTC. Full variable domain (rest looked up from reference TRBV30 and TRBJ2-1): SQTIHQWPATLVQPVGSPLSLECTVEGTSNPNLYWYRQAAGRGLQLLFYSVGIGQISSEVPQNLSASRPQDRQFILSSKKLLLSDSGFYLCAWSTGGTGYNEQFFGPGTRLTVL.

V and J are TRBV5-1 and TRBJ2-1, with no clear D. With 1 base removed from V and 0 bases from J, the gap between germline ends came to 8 bases. Germline-derived CDR1 and CDR2 are SGHRS and YFSETQ. The CDR3 length is 15 residues. CDR3 residues: CASSLKVSSYNEQFF. The CDR3 nucleotides read TGCGCCAGCAGCTTGAAAGTTAGCTCCTACAATGAGCAGTTCTTC.

The rearrangement links TRBV4-3 to TRBJ2-7, with no clear D. The CDR3 consists of 14 residues. Germline assignment: CDR1 LGHNA and CDR2 YSLEER. Trimming removed 2 bases at V and 5 bases at J, with 13 bases between. The CDR3 coding sequence is TGCGCCAGCAGCCAATCCCTAGATTCACACGAGCAGTACTTC. Residues: CASSQSLDSHEQYF.

V usage is TRBV30 and J usage is TRBJ2-3; 11 nucleotides match TRBD2. V gave up 3 bases and J gave up 5 bases; unmatched junction bases: 1. The CDR3 loop spans 13 amino acids. Germline CDR1 is GTSNPN and CDR2 is SVGIG (reference sequence). The CDR3 region is CAWRLAGGDTQYF. DNA of the CDR3: TGTGCCTGGAGGCTAGCGGGGGGAGATACGCAGTATTTT.

This CDR3 reads CASSPSGVPGRSNEQFF. CDR3 sequence (DNA): TGTGCCAGCAGCCCCTCGGGGGTGCCCGGCCGGTCCAATGAGCAGTTCTTC. The V call is TRBV3-1 (or the pseudogene TRBV3-2), the J call TRBJ2-1, with a weak D call TRBD2 (6 bases). Germline CDR1 reads LGHDT; CDR2 reads YNNKEL (reference sequence). V dropped 4 bases and J dropped 6 bases, with 22 bases sitting between them. The CDR3 length is 17 residues.

The gene calls are TRBV5-5 and TRBJ1-3, with 7 bases identical to TRBD1. The germline V gene has CDR1 SGHKS and CDR2 YYEKEE (reference sequence). The V and J ends lost 4 bases and 3 bases, in that order; junction bases with no gene match: 7. This CDR3 region has 15 residues. CDR3 sequence (DNA): TGTGCCAGCAGCCAACAGGGGACGCTTGGAAACACCATATATTTT. This gives the protein CASSQQGTLGNTIYF.

The chain couples TRBV6-5 to TRBJ2-5, with a tentative D call TRBD2 (5 bases). Germline values: CDR1 MNHEY, CDR2 SVGAGI. The CDR3 is 14 amino acids. V dropped 6 bases and J dropped 5 bases, with 16 bases sitting between them. CDR3 loop: CASSRTDFAETQYF. The CDR3 DNA reads TGTGCCAGCAGCCGCACGGACTTCGCGGAGACCCAGTACTTC.

There are a few counts of this clone. The J gene is TRBJ1-4, the V gene TRBV7-9, with a weak D call TRBD1 (5 bases). Germline V gene data show CDR1 as SEHNR and CDR2 as FQNEAQ (reference sequence). This CDR3 contains 14 residues. The ends were cut back, 0 bases at V and 6 bases at J, with 8 bases in the middle. The CDR3 nucleotides read TGTGCCAGCAGCTTAGCCCAGGGATATGAAAAACTGTTTTTT. Protein sequence: CASSLAQGYEKLFF. The variable domain in full, with the rest retrieved from reference TRBV7-9 and TRBJ1-4, is DTGVSQNPRHKITKRGQNVTFRCDPISEHNRLYWYRQTLGQGPEFLTYFQNEAQLEKSRLLSDRFSAERPKGSFSTLEIQRTEQGDSAMYLCASSLAQGYEKLFFGSGTQLSVL.

This chain links TRBV11-3 with TRBJ2-2, with TRBD2 matching 14 bases. CDR1 is SGHNT and CDR2 is YENEEA in the germline V gene. Trimming at V came to 3 bases and at J to 6 bases, leaving 0 bases not matched to a gene. The CDR3 consists of 15 residues. The CDR3 here is CASSLTSGGAGELFF. Here the CDR3 DNA reads TGTGCCAGCAGCTTGACTAGCGGGGGGGCCGGGGAGCTGTTTTTT.

The gene calls are TRBV3-1 (or the pseudogene TRBV3-2) and TRBJ2-1; the match to TRBD2 covers 14 bases. The V and J ends lost 4 bases and 6 bases, in that order; junction bases with no gene match: 2. The germline V gene encodes CDR1 LGHDT and CDR2 YNNKEL (reference sequence). The length of the CDR3 is 15 residues. CDR3 nucleotide sequence: TGTGCCAGCAGCCTCGGGACTAGCGGGGGCAATGAGCAGTTCTTC. The encoded protein is CASSLGTSGGNEQFF.

This clone appeared once. This chain connects TRBV12-3 or TRBV12-4 to TRBJ2-5, with D possibly matching TRBD1 (5 bases). The V gene lost 4 bases and the J gene lost 5 bases, with 11 bases spanning the gap. This CDR3 has 13 amino acids. The CDR3 region has the DNA TGTGCCAGCAGTTCCCAGGCAGGGGAGACCCAGTACTTC. This gives the protein CASSSQAGETQYF.